This T cell receptor (beta chain) comes out of a study of cytomegalovirus exposure and HLA in healthy donors. Both 60 Vbeta primers and 13 Jbeta primers went into the PCR. Profiling relied on immunoSEQ multiplex PCR, and the TCRdb table lists in-frame clones only, not all of them. The data contain 100,000 to 150,000 clones, less than 85% of them seen just once; the ten biggest clones take up approximately 10%. Germline values: CDR1 SGHDT, CDR2 YYEEEE. The V gene lost 0 bases and the J gene lost 4 bases, with 7 bases spanning the gap. This CDR3 comprises 14 residues. This chain joins TRBV5-6 and TRBJ1-4, with a tentative D call TRBD1 (5 bases). The specimen sequenced was PBMCs. This sequence originates from a man aged 25-40 years in good health and CMV-seropositive. This chain's CDR3 is CASSLGQNNEKLFF. The CDR3 coding sequence is TGTGCCAGCAGCTTGGGACAGAATAATGAAAAACTGTTTTTT.